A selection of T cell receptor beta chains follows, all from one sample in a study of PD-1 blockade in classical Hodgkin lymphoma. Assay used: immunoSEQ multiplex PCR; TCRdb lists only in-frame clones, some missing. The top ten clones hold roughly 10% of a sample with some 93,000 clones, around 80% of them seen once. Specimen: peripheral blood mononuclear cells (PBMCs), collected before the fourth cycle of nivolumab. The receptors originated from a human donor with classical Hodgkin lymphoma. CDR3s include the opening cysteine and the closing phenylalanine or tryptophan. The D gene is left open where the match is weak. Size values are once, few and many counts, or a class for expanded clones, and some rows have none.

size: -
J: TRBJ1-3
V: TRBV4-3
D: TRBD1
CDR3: CASSQRDSSGNTIYF
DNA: TGCGCCAGCAGCCAGCGGGACAGCTCTGGAAACACCATATATTTT

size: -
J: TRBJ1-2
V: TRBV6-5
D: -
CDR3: CASSYVPEPIYGYTF
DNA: TGTGCCAGCAGTTACGTCCCAGAGCCTATCTATGGCTACACCTTC

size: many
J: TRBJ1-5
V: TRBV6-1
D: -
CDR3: CASNLQGGDQPQHF
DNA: TGTGCCAGCAACCTTCAGGGAGGTGATCAGCCCCAGCATTTT

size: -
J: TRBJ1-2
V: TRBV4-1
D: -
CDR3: CASSQDRQGRYGYTF
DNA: TGCGCCAGCAGCCAAGATCGGCAGGGACGCTATGGCTACACCTTC

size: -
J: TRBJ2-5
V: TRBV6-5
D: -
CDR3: CASSDLRGWETQYF
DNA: TGTGCCAGCAGTGACCTCCGGGGGTGGGAGACCCAGTACTTC

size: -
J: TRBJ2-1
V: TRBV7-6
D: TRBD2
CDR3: CASSYTGTSGYNEQFF
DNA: TGTGCCAGCAGCTACACCGGGACTAGCGGGTACAATGAGCAGTTCTTC

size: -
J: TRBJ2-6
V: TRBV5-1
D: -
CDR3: CASSPDFSGGANVLTF
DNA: TGCGCCAGCAGTCCGGACTTTTCAGGTGGGGCCAACGTCCTGACTTTC

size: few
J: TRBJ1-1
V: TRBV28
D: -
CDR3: CASSFKGTEAFF
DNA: TGTGCCAGCAGTTTCAAGGGGACTGAAGCTTTCTTT

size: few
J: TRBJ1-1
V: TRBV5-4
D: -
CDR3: CASSFAVGTEAFF
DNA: TGTGCCAGCAGCTTTGCTGTTGGCACTGAAGCTTTCTTT

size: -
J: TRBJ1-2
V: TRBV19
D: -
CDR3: CASNYQGTYGYTF
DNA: TGTGCCAGTAATTATCAGGGGACGTATGGCTACACCTTC

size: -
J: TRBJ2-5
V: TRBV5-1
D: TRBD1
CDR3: CASSSGQIQETQYF
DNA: TGCGCCAGCAGCTCGGGACAGATCCAAGAGACCCAGTACTTC

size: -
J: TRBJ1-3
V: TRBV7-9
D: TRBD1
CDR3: CAGLRDRASGNTIYF
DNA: TGTGCCGGCCTACGGGACAGGGCCTCTGGAAACACCATATATTTT

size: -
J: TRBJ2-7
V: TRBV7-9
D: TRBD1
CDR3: CASSSGQGGIYEQYF
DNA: TGTGCCAGCAGCTCGGGACAGGGGGGGATCTACGAGCAGTACTTC

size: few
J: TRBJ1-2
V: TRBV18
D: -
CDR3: CASSPLDTGHYGYTF
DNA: TGTGCCAGCTCACCACTGGACACAGGACACTATGGCTACACCTTC

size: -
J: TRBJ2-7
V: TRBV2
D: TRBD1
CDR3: CASSEGGQGIYEQYF
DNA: TGTGCCAGCAGTGAAGGAGGACAGGGGATCTACGAGCAGTACTTC

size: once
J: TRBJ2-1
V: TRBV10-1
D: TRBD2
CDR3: CASPTSGRLNEQFF
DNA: TGCGCCAGCCCTACTAGCGGGAGGTTAAATGAGCAGTTCTTC

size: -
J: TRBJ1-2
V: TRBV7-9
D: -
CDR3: CASSRNAGHLYGYTF
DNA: TGTGCCAGCAGCCGTAATGCAGGTCACCTCTATGGCTACACCTTC

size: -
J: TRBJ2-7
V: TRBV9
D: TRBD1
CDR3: CASTPGQGVRFGYEQYF
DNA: TGTGCCAGCACCCCAGGACAGGGGGTACGGTTTGGCTACGAGCAGTACTTC

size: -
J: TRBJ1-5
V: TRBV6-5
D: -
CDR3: CASRSQGFQHF
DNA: TGTGCCAGCAGGTCCCAGGGGTTCCAGCATTTT

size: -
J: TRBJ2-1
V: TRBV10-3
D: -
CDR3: CAISGMGQLRNEQFF
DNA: TGTGCCATCAGTGGGATGGGACAACTCCGTAATGAGCAGTTCTTC

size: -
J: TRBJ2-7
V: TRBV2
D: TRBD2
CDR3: CASSEPRTSGRLGPRYEQYF
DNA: TGTGCCAGCAGTGAGCCGCGGACTAGCGGGAGGTTGGGCCCTCGTTACGAGCAGTACTTC

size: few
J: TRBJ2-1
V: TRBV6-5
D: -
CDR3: CASSYSLMGRGNEQFF
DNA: TGTGCCAGCAGTTACTCCTTAATGGGGCGGGGCAATGAGCAGTTCTTC

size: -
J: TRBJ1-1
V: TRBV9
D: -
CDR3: CASSSFLNTEAFF
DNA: TGTGCCAGCAGTTCCTTCCTAAACACTGAAGCTTTCTTT

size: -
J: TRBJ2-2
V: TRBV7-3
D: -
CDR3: CASSLIGFRVMTPEELFF
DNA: TGTGCCAGCAGCTTAATAGGCTTCAGGGTAATGACACCGGAGGAGCTGTTTTTT

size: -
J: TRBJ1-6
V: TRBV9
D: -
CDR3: CASSVGSEGYNSPLHF
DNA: TGTGCCAGCAGCGTAGGTTCGGAGGGCTATAATTCACCCCTCCACTTT

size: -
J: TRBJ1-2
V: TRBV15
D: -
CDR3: CATSRDLADYGYTF
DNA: TGTGCCACCAGCAGAGATCTGGCAGACTATGGCTACACCTTC

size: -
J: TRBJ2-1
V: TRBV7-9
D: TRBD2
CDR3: CASSSMGTSGRNEQFF
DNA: TGTGCCAGCAGCTCGATGGGGACTAGCGGTCGGAATGAGCAGTTCTTC

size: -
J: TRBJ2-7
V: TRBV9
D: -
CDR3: CASSATSAAYEQYF
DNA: TGTGCCAGCAGCGCCACCAGCGCCGCCTACGAGCAGTACTTC

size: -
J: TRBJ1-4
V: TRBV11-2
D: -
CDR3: CASSLDHASNEKLFF
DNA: TGTGCCAGCAGCTTAGATCATGCCAGCAATGAAAAACTGTTTTTT

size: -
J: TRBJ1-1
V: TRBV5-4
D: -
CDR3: CASSLDLNTEAFF
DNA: TGTGCCAGCAGCTTGGATCTGAACACTGAAGCTTTCTTT

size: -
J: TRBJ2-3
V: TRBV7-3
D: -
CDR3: CASSSRPLPLTDTQYF
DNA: TGTGCCAGCAGCTCTCGGCCGCTCCCCCTCACAGATACGCAGTATTTT

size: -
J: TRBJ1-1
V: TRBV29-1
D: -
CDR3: CSVKTGLGTEAFF
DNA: TGCAGCGTTAAAACAGGGTTAGGAACTGAAGCTTTCTTT